The rows below give T cell receptor beta chains drawn from one sample of a study of CD8 T cells in Susac syndrome. TCRdb redid the calling of the immunoSEQ multiplex PCR reads with MiXCR, one entry per CDR3 protein. The table records over 300,000 distinct CDR3 sequences, 92% of them present only once. The specimen was CD4+ T cells from PBMCs. The receptor source for this set is a human donor with multiple sclerosis. The CDR3 runs from the conserved cysteine through the conserved F or W. D genes are given only for firm matches. Not all rows give a size; the values are once, few, many and, for expanded clones, a class.

cdr3_aa: CSVTPHGTDTQYF
cdr3_nt: TGCAGCGTGACCCCCCACGGGACAGATACGCAGTATTTT
v_call: TRBV29-1
clone_size: .
cdr3_length: 13
d_call: .
j_call: TRBJ2-3

cdr3_aa: CASSRRDTEAFF
cdr3_nt: TGTGCCAGCAGCAGGAGGGACACTGAAGCTTTCTTT
v_call: TRBV2
clone_size: .
cdr3_length: 12
d_call: .
j_call: TRBJ1-1

cdr3_aa: CASSQDISGNSPLHF
cdr3_nt: TGCGCCAGCAGCCAAGATATTTCGGGGAACTCACCCCTCCACTTT
v_call: TRBV4-3
clone_size: .
cdr3_length: 15
d_call: .
j_call: TRBJ1-6

cdr3_aa: CASSLSLAGYTDTQYF
cdr3_nt: TGTGCCAGCAGTTTATCCCTAGCGGGGTACACAGATACGCAGTATTTT
v_call: TRBV12-3/TRBV12-4
clone_size: .
cdr3_length: 16
d_call: TRBD2
j_call: TRBJ2-3

cdr3_aa: CASSSFPQGGITEAFF
cdr3_nt: TGTGCCAGCAGTTCTTTTCCACAGGGGGGAATAACTGAAGCTTTCTTT
v_call: TRBV27
clone_size: .
cdr3_length: 16
d_call: TRBD1
j_call: TRBJ1-1

cdr3_aa: CASRKRDRYNEQFF
cdr3_nt: TGTGCCAGCAGAAAGCGGGACCGATACAATGAGCAGTTCTTC
v_call: TRBV12-3/TRBV12-4
clone_size: .
cdr3_length: 14
d_call: TRBD2
j_call: TRBJ2-1

cdr3_aa: CASRKGQQVFSGANVLTF
cdr3_nt: TGTGCCAGCAGAAAGGGACAGCAGGTCTTCTCTGGGGCCAACGTCCTGACTTTC
v_call: TRBV6-1
clone_size: .
cdr3_length: 18
d_call: TRBD1
j_call: TRBJ2-6

cdr3_aa: CSSQAGEVSTDTQYF
cdr3_nt: TGCAGCTCCCAGGCAGGGGAAGTTAGCACAGATACGCAGTATTTT
v_call: TRBV29-1
clone_size: .
cdr3_length: 15
d_call: .
j_call: TRBJ2-3

cdr3_aa: CASMTLEQLLPLEQFF
cdr3_nt: TGCGCCAGCATGACCCTGGAGCAGCTTCTCCCTTTGGAGCAGTTCTTC
v_call: TRBV10-1
clone_size: .
cdr3_length: 16
d_call: .
j_call: TRBJ2-1

cdr3_aa: CSAASYVSGELFF
cdr3_nt: TGCAGCGCAGCTAGCTACGTCTCCGGGGAGCTGTTTTTT
v_call: TRBV29-1
clone_size: .
cdr3_length: 13
d_call: .
j_call: TRBJ2-2

cdr3_aa: CASSRWTGSNTEAFF
cdr3_nt: TGCGCCAGCAGCCGGTGGACAGGGAGTAACACTGAAGCTTTCTTT
v_call: TRBV5-1
clone_size: .
cdr3_length: 15
d_call: TRBD1
j_call: TRBJ1-1

cdr3_aa: CASTQSRSKGEQFF
cdr3_nt: TGTGCCAGCACCCAGTCGCGCTCAAAAGGAGAGCAGTTCTTC
v_call: TRBV3-1
clone_size: .
cdr3_length: 14
d_call: .
j_call: TRBJ2-1

cdr3_aa: CASGVGGPSQTQYF
cdr3_nt: TGCGCCAGCGGCGTGGGGGGCCCCAGCCAGACCCAGTACTTC
v_call: TRBV5-1
clone_size: .
cdr3_length: 14
d_call: .
j_call: TRBJ2-5

cdr3_aa: CASSQTAGATNTGELFF
cdr3_nt: TGTGCCAGCAGCCAGACAGCGGGAGCGACGAACACCGGGGAGCTGTTTTTT
v_call: TRBV6-1
clone_size: .
cdr3_length: 17
d_call: TRBD2
j_call: TRBJ2-2

cdr3_aa: CASSFGDSTDTQYF
cdr3_nt: TGTGCCAGCAGCTTCGGGGACAGCACAGATACGCAGTATTTT
v_call: TRBV11-1
clone_size: once
cdr3_length: 14
d_call: .
j_call: TRBJ2-3

cdr3_aa: CASSDGTGSSYEQYF
cdr3_nt: TGTGCCAGCAGCGACGGGACCGGGAGCTCCTACGAGCAGTACTTC
v_call: TRBV7-2
clone_size: once
cdr3_length: 15
d_call: .
j_call: TRBJ2-7

cdr3_aa: CASSHRGRLAGELFF
cdr3_nt: TGTGCCAGCAGCCATAGAGGAAGGCTTGCCGGGGAGCTGTTTTTT
v_call: TRBV7-9
clone_size: .
cdr3_length: 15
d_call: .
j_call: TRBJ2-2

cdr3_aa: CASSGTGAGANVLTF
cdr3_nt: TGTGCCAGCAGTGGTACAGGGGCTGGGGCCAACGTCCTGACTTTC
v_call: TRBV2
clone_size: .
cdr3_length: 15
d_call: TRBD1
j_call: TRBJ2-6

cdr3_aa: CSAKPSGIYEQYF
cdr3_nt: TGCAGTGCCAAGCCTAGCGGAATCTACGAGCAGTACTTC
v_call: TRBV20-1
clone_size: .
cdr3_length: 13
d_call: TRBD2
j_call: TRBJ2-7

cdr3_aa: CASSYFGGRGNGEQFF
cdr3_nt: TGTGCCAGCAGTTACTTCGGCGGGAGAGGTAACGGTGAGCAGTTCTTC
v_call: TRBV6-5
clone_size: .
cdr3_length: 16
d_call: TRBD2
j_call: TRBJ2-1

cdr3_aa: CASSFGVGEGETQYF
cdr3_nt: TGCGCCAGCAGCTTTGGAGTGGGGGAGGGCGAGACCCAGTACTTC
v_call: TRBV5-1
clone_size: .
cdr3_length: 15
d_call: TRBD2
j_call: TRBJ2-5

cdr3_aa: CASILGNPGVDEQFF
cdr3_nt: TGTGCCAGCATCCTTGGTAACCCGGGGGTCGATGAGCAGTTCTTC
v_call: TRBV2
clone_size: .
cdr3_length: 15
d_call: .
j_call: TRBJ2-1

cdr3_aa: CASSPMGRGQGNVEQYF
cdr3_nt: TGTGCCAGCTCACCGATGGGAAGGGGTCAGGGGAATGTCGAGCAGTACTTC
v_call: TRBV18
clone_size: .
cdr3_length: 17
d_call: .
j_call: TRBJ2-7

cdr3_aa: CSARWQEYEQYF
cdr3_nt: TGCAGTGCTAGGTGGCAGGAGTACGAGCAGTACTTC
v_call: TRBV20-1
clone_size: .
cdr3_length: 12
d_call: .
j_call: TRBJ2-7

cdr3_aa: CASSTMDSTPYGYTF
cdr3_nt: TGCGCCAGCAGCACTATGGACAGCACACCCTATGGCTACACCTTC
v_call: TRBV5-1
clone_size: .
cdr3_length: 15
d_call: .
j_call: TRBJ1-2

cdr3_aa: CASSLMFLNIQYF
cdr3_nt: TGTGCCAGCAGCTTAATGTTCTTAAACATTCAGTACTTC
v_call: TRBV7-2
clone_size: .
cdr3_length: 13
d_call: .
j_call: TRBJ2-4

cdr3_aa: CASRSGQYTGELFF
cdr3_nt: TGTGCCAGTAGATCAGGGCAGTACACCGGGGAGCTGTTTTTT
v_call: TRBV12-3/TRBV12-4
clone_size: .
cdr3_length: 14
d_call: .
j_call: TRBJ2-2

cdr3_aa: CASSYSTSRVTGRGWEVFF
cdr3_nt: TGTGCCAGCAGTTACTCAACTTCCAGGGTGACAGGTCGAGGATGGGAGGTTTTCTTT
v_call: TRBV6-5
clone_size: .
cdr3_length: 19
d_call: .
j_call: TRBJ1-1

cdr3_aa: CASSTDRNTEAFF
cdr3_nt: TGTGCCAGCAGTACGGACAGGAACACTGAAGCTTTCTTT
v_call: TRBV2
clone_size: .
cdr3_length: 13
d_call: .
j_call: TRBJ1-1

cdr3_aa: CASSLGEGRGEFF
cdr3_nt: TGTGCCAGCAGCTTAGGGGAGGGTAGGGGGGAGTTCTTC
v_call: TRBV11-2
clone_size: .
cdr3_length: 13
d_call: .
j_call: TRBJ2-1

cdr3_aa: CASPRQGFQETQYF
cdr3_nt: TGTGCCAGCCCCCGACAGGGGTTTCAGGAGACCCAGTACTTC
v_call: TRBV6-1
clone_size: .
cdr3_length: 14
d_call: TRBD1
j_call: TRBJ2-5

cdr3_aa: CASSRPYPADGGGYTF
cdr3_nt: TGTGCCAGCAGCAGACCCTACCCAGCGGACGGCGGTGGCTACACCTTC
v_call: TRBV6-2/TRBV6-3
clone_size: .
cdr3_length: 16
d_call: .
j_call: TRBJ1-2

cdr3_aa: CASSQPSGRPGYNEQFF
cdr3_nt: TGTGCCAGCAGCCAACCTAGCGGGAGGCCGGGGTACAATGAGCAGTTCTTC
v_call: TRBV3-1
clone_size: .
cdr3_length: 17
d_call: TRBD2
j_call: TRBJ2-1

cdr3_aa: CASSTYSTDTQYF
cdr3_nt: TGTGCCAGCAGCACCTATTCCACAGATACGCAGTATTTT
v_call: TRBV7-2
clone_size: .
cdr3_length: 13
d_call: .
j_call: TRBJ2-3

cdr3_aa: CASGGQGRHEQYF
cdr3_nt: TGTGCCAGCGGAGGACAGGGGCGCCACGAGCAGTACTTC
v_call: TRBV25-1
clone_size: .
cdr3_length: 13
d_call: TRBD1
j_call: TRBJ2-7

cdr3_aa: CASSERETRGEKLFF
cdr3_nt: TGTGCCAGCAGTGAAAGGGAGACGCGTGGAGAAAAACTGTTTTTT
v_call: TRBV2
clone_size: .
cdr3_length: 15
d_call: .
j_call: TRBJ1-4

cdr3_aa: CASSQSRRPNSPLHF
cdr3_nt: TGTGCCAGCAGCCAATCGCGACGGCCTAATTCACCCCTCCACTTT
v_call: TRBV3-1
clone_size: .
cdr3_length: 15
d_call: .
j_call: TRBJ1-6

cdr3_aa: CASGGRDNYGYTF
cdr3_nt: TGCGCCAGCGGGGGCAGGGATAACTATGGCTACACCTTC
v_call: TRBV5-1
clone_size: .
cdr3_length: 13
d_call: .
j_call: TRBJ1-2

cdr3_aa: CASRGDSGMNTEAFF
cdr3_nt: TGCGCCAGCCGCGGGGACAGTGGGATGAACACTGAAGCTTTCTTT
v_call: TRBV5-1
clone_size: .
cdr3_length: 15
d_call: TRBD1
j_call: TRBJ1-1

cdr3_aa: CASGLPPGQTTPGLQETQYF
cdr3_nt: TGTGCTAGTGGTTTGCCCCCGGGACAGACTACTCCGGGACTACAAGAGACCCAGTACTTC
v_call: TRBV12-5
clone_size: .
cdr3_length: 20
d_call: .
j_call: TRBJ2-5

cdr3_aa: CSARDGGVSYEQYF
cdr3_nt: TGCAGTGCTAGAGATGGGGGGGTTTCCTACGAGCAGTACTTC
v_call: TRBV20-1
clone_size: .
cdr3_length: 14
d_call: TRBD2
j_call: TRBJ2-7

cdr3_aa: CASSLTWTRTNQPQHF
cdr3_nt: TGTGCCAGCAGCCTTACATGGACAAGGACCAATCAGCCCCAGCATTTT
v_call: TRBV27
clone_size: .
cdr3_length: 16
d_call: .
j_call: TRBJ1-5

cdr3_aa: CASRRAGALYNEQFF
cdr3_nt: TGTGCCAGCCGTCGGGCGGGGGCTCTCTACAATGAGCAGTTCTTC
v_call: TRBV27
clone_size: .
cdr3_length: 15
d_call: .
j_call: TRBJ2-1

cdr3_aa: CASSWSGGPSYEQYF
cdr3_nt: TGTGCCAGCAGTTGGAGCGGGGGGCCTTCCTACGAGCAGTACTTC
v_call: TRBV6-2/TRBV6-3
clone_size: .
cdr3_length: 15
d_call: TRBD2
j_call: TRBJ2-7

cdr3_aa: CASSESLASGRNEQFF
cdr3_nt: TGTGCCAGCAGTGAAAGTTTGGCTAGCGGGAGGAATGAGCAGTTCTTC
v_call: TRBV6-1
clone_size: .
cdr3_length: 16
d_call: TRBD2
j_call: TRBJ2-1

cdr3_aa: CASSLLGGNGETQYF
cdr3_nt: TGCGCCAGCAGCTTGTTAGGCGGGAATGGAGAGACCCAGTACTTC
v_call: TRBV5-1
clone_size: once
cdr3_length: 15
d_call: .
j_call: TRBJ2-5

cdr3_aa: CSAANVGRGTGELFF
cdr3_nt: TGCAGCGCCGCTAATGTCGGGAGGGGCACCGGGGAGCTGTTTTTT
v_call: TRBV29-1
clone_size: once
cdr3_length: 15
d_call: TRBD2
j_call: TRBJ2-2

cdr3_aa: CASSPGLAGAYYEQYF
cdr3_nt: TGTGCCAGCAGCCCAGGACTAGCGGGAGCCTACTACGAGCAGTACTTC
v_call: TRBV11-2
clone_size: once
cdr3_length: 16
d_call: TRBD2
j_call: TRBJ2-7

cdr3_aa: CASSIQGQGNGDTQYF
cdr3_nt: TGTGCCAGTAGTATCCAGGGACAGGGGAACGGAGATACGCAGTATTTT
v_call: TRBV19
clone_size: few
cdr3_length: 16
d_call: TRBD1
j_call: TRBJ2-3